Following are 5 T cell receptor beta chains from one sample sequenced in a study of immune evolution from preneoplasia to lung adenocarcinoma. Sequencing was performed with immunoSEQ multiplex PCR; in TCRdb, only in-frame clones are kept and a portion is missing. The repertoire has over 14,000 clones, around 80% of them found once; the top ten carry 4.2%. Sequences were obtained from FFPE minimally invasive lung adenocarcinoma tissue. The receptor set was obtained from a person aged 65-85 years with lung adenocarcinoma.

The chain recombines TRBV28 with TRBJ2-7, with D perhaps TRBD2 (6 bases). Trimming cost V 5 bases and J 6 bases, with 11 bases left between them. The CDR3 is made up of 12 amino acids. CDR1 and CDR2 from the germline V gene are MDHEN and SYDVKM. The DNA of the CDR3 is TGTGCCAGCAGTCCCCCCGGGAGCGAGCAGTACTTC. It codes for CASSPPGSEQYF.

The chain has TRBV11-2 and TRBJ2-7; TRBD1 agrees at 9 bases. There are 14 residues in the CDR3. Germline trimming cut 6 bases from V and 7 bases from J; bases unmatched to any gene: 10. Germline V CDR1 and CDR2: SGHAT, FQNNGV. The CDR3 reads CASRPPGQGGEQYF. The CDR3 DNA is TGTGCCAGCAGGCCTCCGGGACAGGGTGGGGAGCAGTACTTC.

This chain links TRBV29-1 with TRBJ2-2; D unresolved. The length of the CDR3 is 12 residues. Germline lookup yields CDR1 SQVTM and CDR2 ANQGSEA. V was trimmed by 3 bases and J by 4 bases, leaving 6 bases between them. The CDR3 sequence is CSVDSATGELFF. The CDR3 bases are TGCAGCGTTGATTCAGCCACCGGGGAGCTGTTTTTT.

The chain combines TRBV28 with TRBJ2-7, with TRBD2 identical over 10 bases. This CDR3 comprises 13 residues. The V segment lost 8 bases and the J segment 4 bases; nucleotides outside the gene matches: 5. The germline gives CDR1 MDHEN, CDR2 SYDVKM. The CDR3 region has the DNA TGTGCCAGCCGGACTAGCGGAGTTTACGAGCAGTACTTC. Its translation is CASRTSGVYEQYF.

The gene calls are TRBV30 and TRBJ2-3; the D gene is possibly TRBD2 (6 bases). CDR1 and CDR2 (germline): GTSNPN, SVGIG (reference sequence). The V end was cut by 5 bases, the J end by 6 bases, with 12 bases between. This CDR3 is built from 12 residues. The CDR3 nucleotides are TGTGCCTGGTGGACCGCGGGGGATACGCAGTATTTT. Encoded protein: CAWWTAGDTQYF.